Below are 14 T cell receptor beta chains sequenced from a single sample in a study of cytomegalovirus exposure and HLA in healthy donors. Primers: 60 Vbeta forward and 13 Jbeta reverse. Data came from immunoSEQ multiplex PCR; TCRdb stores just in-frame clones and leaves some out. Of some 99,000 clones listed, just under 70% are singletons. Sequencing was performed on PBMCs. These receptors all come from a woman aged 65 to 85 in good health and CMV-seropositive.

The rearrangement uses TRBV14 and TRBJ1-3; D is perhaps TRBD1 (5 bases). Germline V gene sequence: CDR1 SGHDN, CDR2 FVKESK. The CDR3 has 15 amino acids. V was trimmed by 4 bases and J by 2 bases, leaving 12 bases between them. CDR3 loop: CASSLQATAGNTIYF. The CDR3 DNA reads TGTGCCAGCAGCCTCCAGGCGACAGCTGGAAACACCATATATTTT. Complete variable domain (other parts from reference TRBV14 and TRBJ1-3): EAGVTQFPSHSVIEKGQTVTLRCDPISGHDNLYWYRRVMGKEIKFLLHFVKESKQDESGMPNNRFLAERTGGTYSTLKVQPAELEDSGVYFCASSLQATAGNTIYFGEGSWLTVV.

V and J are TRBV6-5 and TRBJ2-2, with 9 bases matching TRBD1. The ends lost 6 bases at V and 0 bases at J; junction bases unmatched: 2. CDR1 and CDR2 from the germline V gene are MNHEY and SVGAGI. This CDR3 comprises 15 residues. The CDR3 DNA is TGTGCCAGCAGAAGGACAGGGGCGAACACCGGGGAGCTGTTTTTT. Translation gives CASRRTGANTGELFF.

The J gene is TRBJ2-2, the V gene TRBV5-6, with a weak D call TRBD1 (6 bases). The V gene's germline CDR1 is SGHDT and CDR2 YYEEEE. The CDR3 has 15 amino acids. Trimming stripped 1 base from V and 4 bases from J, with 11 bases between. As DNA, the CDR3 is TGTGCCAGCAGCTTGACAGGGATGGGCACCGGGGAGCTGTTTTTT. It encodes CASSLTGMGTGELFF.

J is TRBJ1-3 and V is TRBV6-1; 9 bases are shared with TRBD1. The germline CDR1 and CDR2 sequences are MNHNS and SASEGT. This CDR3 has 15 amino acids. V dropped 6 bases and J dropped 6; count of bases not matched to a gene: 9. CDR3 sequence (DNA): TGTGCCAGCAGACAAAACAGGGGGCTGGAAAACACCATATATTTT. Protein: CASRQNRGLENTIYF.

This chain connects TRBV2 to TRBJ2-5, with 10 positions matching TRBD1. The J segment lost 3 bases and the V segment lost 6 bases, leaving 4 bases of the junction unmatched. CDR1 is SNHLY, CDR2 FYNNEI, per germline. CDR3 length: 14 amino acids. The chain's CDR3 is CASRPGTGEETQYF. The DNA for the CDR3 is TGTGCCAGCAGACCCGGGACAGGGGAAGAGACCCAGTACTTC.

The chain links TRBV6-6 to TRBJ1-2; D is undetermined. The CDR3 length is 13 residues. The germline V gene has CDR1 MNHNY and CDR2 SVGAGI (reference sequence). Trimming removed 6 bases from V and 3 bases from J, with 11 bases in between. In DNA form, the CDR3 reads TGTGCCAGCAGACAGTCTAATGACTATGGCTACACCTTC. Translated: CASRQSNDYGYTF.

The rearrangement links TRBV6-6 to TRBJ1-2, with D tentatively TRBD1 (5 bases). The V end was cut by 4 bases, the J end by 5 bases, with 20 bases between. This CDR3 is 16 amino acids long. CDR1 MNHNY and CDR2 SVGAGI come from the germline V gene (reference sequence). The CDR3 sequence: CASSWSGGVVEYGYTF. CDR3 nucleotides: TGTGCCAGCAGTTGGTCGGGGGGGGTCGTTGAATATGGCTACACCTTC.

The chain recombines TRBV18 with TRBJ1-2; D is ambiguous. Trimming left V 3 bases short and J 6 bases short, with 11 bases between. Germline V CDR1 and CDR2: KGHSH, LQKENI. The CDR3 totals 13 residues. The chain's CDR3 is CASSPDNIHGYTF. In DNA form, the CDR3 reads TGTGCCAGCTCACCCGACAATATCCATGGCTACACCTTC.

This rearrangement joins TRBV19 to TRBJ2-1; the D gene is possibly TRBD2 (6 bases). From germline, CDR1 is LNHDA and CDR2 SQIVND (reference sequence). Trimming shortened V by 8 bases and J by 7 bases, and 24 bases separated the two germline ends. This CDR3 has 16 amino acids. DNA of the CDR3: TGTGCCAGTTCCCACTCCAGGGACTTGGGAACGAATGAGCAGTTCTTC. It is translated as CASSHSRDLGTNEQFF.

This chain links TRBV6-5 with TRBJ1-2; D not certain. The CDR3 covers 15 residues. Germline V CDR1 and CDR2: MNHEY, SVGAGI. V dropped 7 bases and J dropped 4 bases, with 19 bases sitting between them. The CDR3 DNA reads TGTGCCAGCACCCAAATGACCCATGGCGGCTATGGCTACACCTTC. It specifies CASTQMTHGGYGYTF.

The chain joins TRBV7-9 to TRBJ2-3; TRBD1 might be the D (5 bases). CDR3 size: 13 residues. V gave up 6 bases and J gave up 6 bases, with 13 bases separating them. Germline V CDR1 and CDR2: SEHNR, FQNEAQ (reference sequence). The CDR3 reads CASSPLSGDTQYF. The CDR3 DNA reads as TGTGCCAGCAGTCCCCTGTCAGGGGATACGCAGTATTTT.

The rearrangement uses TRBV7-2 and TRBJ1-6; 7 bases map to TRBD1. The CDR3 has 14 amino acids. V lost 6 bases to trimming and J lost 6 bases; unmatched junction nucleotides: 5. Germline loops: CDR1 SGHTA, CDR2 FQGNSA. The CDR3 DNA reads TGTGCCAGCAGACAAGACAGGGTTAATTCACCCCTCCACTTT. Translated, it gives CASRQDRVNSPLHF.

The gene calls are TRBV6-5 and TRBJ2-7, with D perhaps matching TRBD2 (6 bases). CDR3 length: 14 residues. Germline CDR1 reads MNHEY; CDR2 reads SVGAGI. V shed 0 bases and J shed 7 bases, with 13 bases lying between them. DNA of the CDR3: TGTGCCAGCAGTTACTCGCGGGGAACTGGTGAGCAGTACTTC. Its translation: CASSYSRGTGEQYF.

In nucleotides, the CDR3 is TGCGCCAGCAGCTTGGCCGACGGGGGAAAAGAGACCCAGTACTTC. Translated, it gives CASSLADGGKETQYF. The chain recombines TRBV5-1 with TRBJ2-5, with D maybe TRBD2 (6 bases). Trimming shortened V by 0 bases and J by 3 bases, and 12 bases separated the two germline ends. The CDR3 extends over 15 amino acids. CDR1 and CDR2 (germline): SGHRS, YFSETQ.